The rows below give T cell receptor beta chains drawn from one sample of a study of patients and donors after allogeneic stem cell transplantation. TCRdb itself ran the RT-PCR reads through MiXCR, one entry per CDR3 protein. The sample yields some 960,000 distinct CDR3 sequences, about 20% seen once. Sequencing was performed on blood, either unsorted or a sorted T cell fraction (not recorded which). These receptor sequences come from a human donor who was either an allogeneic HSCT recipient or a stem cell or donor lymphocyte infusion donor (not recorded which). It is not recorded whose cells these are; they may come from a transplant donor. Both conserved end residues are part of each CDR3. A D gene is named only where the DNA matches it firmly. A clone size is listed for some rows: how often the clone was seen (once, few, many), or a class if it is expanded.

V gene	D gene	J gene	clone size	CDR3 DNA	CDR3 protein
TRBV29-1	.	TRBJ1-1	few	TGCAGCGCCTCGGGGAGAGATGAAGCTTTCTTT	CSASGRDEAFF
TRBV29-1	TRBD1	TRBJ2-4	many	TGCAGCGTTGGGGACAGGCAAAACATTCAGTACTTC	CSVGDRQNIQYF
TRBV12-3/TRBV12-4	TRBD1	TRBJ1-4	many	TGTGCCAGCAGTTTAAGTCGGGGGACAGGGATGAGGACAACTAATGAAAAACTGTTTTTT	CASSLSRGTGMRTTNEKLFF
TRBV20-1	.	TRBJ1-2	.	TGCAGTCGTTCAACAGCGGATGGCTACACCTTC	CSRSTADGYTF
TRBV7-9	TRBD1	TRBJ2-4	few	TGTGCCAGCAGCCCAGTAGGGGGCTCGGCCAAAAACATTCAGTACTTC	CASSPVGGSAKNIQYF
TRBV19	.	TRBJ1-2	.	TGTGCCAGTTCAGAGGGGGGTTTTGTCTATGGCTACACCTTC	CASSEGGFVYGYTF
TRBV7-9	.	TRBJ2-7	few	TGTGCCAGCACCTTTTCCCTTGGGGGTCCCTCCTACGAGCAGTACTTC	CASTFSLGGPSYEQYF
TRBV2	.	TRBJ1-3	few	TGTGCCAGCAACGAGGGGGGCCCTGGAAACACCATATATTTT	CASNEGGPGNTIYF
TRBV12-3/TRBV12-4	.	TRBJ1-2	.	TGTGCCAGCACCCACAGAGGCTACACCTTC	CASTHRGYTF
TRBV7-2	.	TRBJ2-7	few	TGTGCCAGCAGCTTATCGGACGGCCTCTCCTACGAGCAGTACTTC	CASSLSDGLSYEQYF
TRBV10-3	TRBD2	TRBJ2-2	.	TGTGCCATCAGTGAGTCGGCGGGGGTGACCACCGGGGAGCTGTTTTTT	CAISESAGVTTGELFF
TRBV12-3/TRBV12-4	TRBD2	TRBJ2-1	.	TGTGCCAGCACCGTTCGGGGGGGCCCTTTGAATGAGCAGTTCTTC	CASTVRGGPLNEQFF
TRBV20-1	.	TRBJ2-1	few	TGCAGTGCTAGAGAGGGCGTTCAACCCTACAATGAGCAGTTCTTC	CSAREGVQPYNEQFF
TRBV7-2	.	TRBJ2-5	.	TGTGCCAGCAGCTTGGGTGCACAACGAACCCAGTACTTC	CASSLGAQRTQYF
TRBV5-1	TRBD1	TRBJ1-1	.	TGCGCCAGCAGCTTGGGCCTCCAACAGGGGAACACCGAAGCTTTCTTT	CASSLGLQQGNTEAFF
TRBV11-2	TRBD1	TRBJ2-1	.	TGTGCCAGCAGCTTGCCCAGGGGGCGAAGTAACTATGAGCAGTTCTTC	CASSLPRGRSNYEQFF
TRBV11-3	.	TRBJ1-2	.	TGTGCCAGCAGCTCAGGACCAGGGACGCCGGGTGGCTACACCTTC	CASSSGPGTPGGYTF
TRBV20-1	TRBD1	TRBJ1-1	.	TGCAGTGCTAGACAGGGACAGGGCAGAGGCACTGAAGCTTTCTTT	CSARQGQGRGTEAFF
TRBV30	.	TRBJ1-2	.	TGTGCCTGGAGCTCCCTCCGTGGGGCTAACTATGGCTACACCTTC	CAWSSLRGANYGYTF
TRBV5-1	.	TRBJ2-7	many	TGCGCCAGCAGCTCAACGAGGTTAGACTACGAGCAGTACTTC	CASSSTRLDYEQYF
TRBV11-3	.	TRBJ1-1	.	TGTGCCAGCAGGGGGGCGGCGGCAGCTTTCTTT	CASRGAAAAFF
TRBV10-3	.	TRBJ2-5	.	TGTGCCATCTCCTCGTTAGGCCTTTACCGGGGAGAGACCCAGTACTTC	CAISSLGLYRGETQYF
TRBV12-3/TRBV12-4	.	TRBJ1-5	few	TGTGCCAGCAGTTTAGTGGCCAGTTTCAATCAGCCCCAGCATTTT	CASSLVASFNQPQHF
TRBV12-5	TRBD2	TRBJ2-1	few	TGTGCTAGTCAGACTAGCGGATCCTACAATGAGCAGTTCTTC	CASQTSGSYNEQFF
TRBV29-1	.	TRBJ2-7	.	TGCAGCGTTGCTCTAGCGCCCAGCTCCTACGAGCAGTACTTC	CSVALAPSSYEQYF
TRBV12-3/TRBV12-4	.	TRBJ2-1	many	TGTGCCAGCAGTTTGAGAGGGGACTACAATGAGCAGTTCTTC	CASSLRGDYNEQFF
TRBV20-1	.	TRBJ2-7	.	TGCAGTGCTCCACGGGACTCAGGTTTTTCCCTTTACGAGCAGTACTTC	CSAPRDSGFSLYEQYF
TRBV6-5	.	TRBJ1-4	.	TGTGCCAGCAGTTACGCCATTGGGAAAAAACTGTTTTTT	CASSYAIGKKLFF